Sequencing of this T cell receptor beta chain was carried out in a study of T cells in Graves' hyperthyroidism and ophthalmopathy. A patient was excluded if there was uncontrolled infection, other autoimmune disease, pregnancy or lactation. Thyroid ultrasound, orbital computed tomography, clinical symptoms, and serum thyroxine and TRAb underpinned diagnoses. Study results and caveats: The blood repertoire included most of the expanded thyroid clonotypes above 0.001.

A note on this clonotype: Its target is not known.

The CDR3 spans 15 residues. Germline lookup yields CDR1 SGHTA and CDR2 FQGNSA. Template material for amplifying TCR beta CDR3 regions consisted of RNA transcripts. The study used the HTBI primer set for a first-round RT-PCR of the TCR CDR3. TCRdb itself ran the multiplex PCR reads through MiXCR, one entry per CDR3 protein. The sample gives roughly 500,000 distinct CDR3 sequences, 35% to 50% of which show up once; around 47% is in the top ten. This sequence was found in an adult woman with Graves' disease, either hyperthyroidism or ophthalmopathy (not recorded which). V is TRBV7-2 and J is TRBJ2-1, with a weak D call TRBD1 (6 bases). TRBJ2-7 explains the end of the DNA better; the J call may be wrong. Sample: peripheral blood or thyroid tissue (not recorded which). The CDR3 bases are TGTGCCAGCAGCCCCGACAGGAGCTCCTACAACGAGCAGTACTTC. It yields the protein CASSPDRSSYNEQYF.